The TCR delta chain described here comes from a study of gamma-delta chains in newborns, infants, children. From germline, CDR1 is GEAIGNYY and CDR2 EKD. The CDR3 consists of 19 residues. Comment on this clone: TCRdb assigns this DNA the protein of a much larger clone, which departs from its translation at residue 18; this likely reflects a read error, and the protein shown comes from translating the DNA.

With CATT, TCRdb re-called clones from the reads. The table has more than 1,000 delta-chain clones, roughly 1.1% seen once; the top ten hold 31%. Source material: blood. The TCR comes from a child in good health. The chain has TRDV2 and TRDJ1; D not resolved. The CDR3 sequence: CACDTVQGVLKTPDDKLTF. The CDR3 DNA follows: TGTGCCTGTGACACCGTTCAGGGCGTACTGAAAACCCCGGACGATAAACTCACCTTT.